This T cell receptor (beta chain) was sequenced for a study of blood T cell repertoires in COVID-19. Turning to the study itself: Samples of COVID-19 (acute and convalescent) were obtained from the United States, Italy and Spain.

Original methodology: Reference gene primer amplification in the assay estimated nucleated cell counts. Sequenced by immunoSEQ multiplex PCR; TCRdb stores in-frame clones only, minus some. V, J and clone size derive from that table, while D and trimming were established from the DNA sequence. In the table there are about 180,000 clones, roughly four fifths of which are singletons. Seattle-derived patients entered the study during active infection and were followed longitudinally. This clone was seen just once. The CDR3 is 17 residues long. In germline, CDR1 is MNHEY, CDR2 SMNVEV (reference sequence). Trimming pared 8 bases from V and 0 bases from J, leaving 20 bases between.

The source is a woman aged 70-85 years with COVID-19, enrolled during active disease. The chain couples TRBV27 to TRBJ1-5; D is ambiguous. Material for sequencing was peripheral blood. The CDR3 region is CASARLGRSYSNQPQHF. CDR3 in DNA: TGTGCCAGCGCCCGATTGGGCCGTTCGTATAGCAATCAGCCCCAGCATTTT.